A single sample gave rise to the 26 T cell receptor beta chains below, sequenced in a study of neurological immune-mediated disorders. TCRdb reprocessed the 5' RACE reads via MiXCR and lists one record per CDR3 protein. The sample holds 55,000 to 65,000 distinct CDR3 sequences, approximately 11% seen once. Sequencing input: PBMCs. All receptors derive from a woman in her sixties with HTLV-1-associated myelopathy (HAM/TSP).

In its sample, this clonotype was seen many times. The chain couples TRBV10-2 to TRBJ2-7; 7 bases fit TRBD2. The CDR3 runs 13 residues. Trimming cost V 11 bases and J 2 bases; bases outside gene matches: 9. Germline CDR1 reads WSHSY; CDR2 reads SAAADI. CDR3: CAASGTTTYEQYF. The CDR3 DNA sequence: TGCGCCGCAAGCGGGACTACTACCTACGAGCAGTACTTC.

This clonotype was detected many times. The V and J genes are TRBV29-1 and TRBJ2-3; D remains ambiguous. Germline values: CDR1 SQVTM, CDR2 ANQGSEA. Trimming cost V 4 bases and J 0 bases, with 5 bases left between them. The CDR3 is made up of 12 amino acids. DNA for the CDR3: TGCAGCGTTGGTGACAGCACAGATACGCAGTATTTT. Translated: CSVGDSTDTQYF.

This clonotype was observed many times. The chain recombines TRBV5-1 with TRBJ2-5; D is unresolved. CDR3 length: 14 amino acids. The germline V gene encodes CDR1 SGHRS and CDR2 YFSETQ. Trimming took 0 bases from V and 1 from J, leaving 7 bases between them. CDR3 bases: TGCGCCAGCAGCTTGGCTGGCAGCCAAGAGACCCAGTACTTC. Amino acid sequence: CASSLAGSQETQYF.

CDR3 residues: CASSPPKGFTEAFF. DNA of the CDR3: TGTGCCAGCAGCCCCCCAAAGGGATTCACTGAAGCTTTCTTT. This chain links TRBV7-6 with TRBJ1-1, with D unresolved. Trimming stripped 5 bases from V and 4 bases from J, with 14 bases between. This CDR3 has 14 residues. Germline V gene data show CDR1 as SGHVS and CDR2 as FNYEAQ. The full variable domain, completed using reference TRBV7-6 and TRBJ1-1, is GAGVSQSPRYKVTKRGQDVALRCDPISGHVSLYWYRQALGQGPEFLTYFNYEAQQDKSGLPNDRFSAERPEGSISTLTIQRTEQRDSAMYRCASSPPKGFTEAFFGQGTRLTVV.

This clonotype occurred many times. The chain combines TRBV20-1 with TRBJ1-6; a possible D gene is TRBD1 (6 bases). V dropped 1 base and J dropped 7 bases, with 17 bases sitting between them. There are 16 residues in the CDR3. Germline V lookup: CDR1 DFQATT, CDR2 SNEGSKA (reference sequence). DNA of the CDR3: TGCAGTGCTAGAGGGGAAACAGGGACCGTAAATTCACCCCTCCACTTT. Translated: CSARGETGTVNSPLHF.

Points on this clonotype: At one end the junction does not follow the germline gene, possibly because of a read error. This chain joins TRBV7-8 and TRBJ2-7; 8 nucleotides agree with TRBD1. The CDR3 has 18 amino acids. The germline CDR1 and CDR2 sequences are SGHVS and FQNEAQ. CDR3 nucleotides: TGTGCCAGCAGCTTAAAATCGGGCGGACAGGGTGGGTGGTACGAGCAGTACTTT. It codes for CASSLKSGGQGGWYEQYF.

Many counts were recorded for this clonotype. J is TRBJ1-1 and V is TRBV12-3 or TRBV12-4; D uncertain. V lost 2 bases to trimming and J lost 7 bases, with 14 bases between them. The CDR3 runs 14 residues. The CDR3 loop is CASSLSTALLEAFF. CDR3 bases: TGTGCCAGCAGTTTAAGCACAGCACTCCTTGAAGCTTTCTTT.

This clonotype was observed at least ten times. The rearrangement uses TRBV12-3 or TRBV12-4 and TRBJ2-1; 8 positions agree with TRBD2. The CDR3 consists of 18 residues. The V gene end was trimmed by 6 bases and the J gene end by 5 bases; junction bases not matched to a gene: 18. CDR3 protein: CASSPWGRASGSHNEQFF. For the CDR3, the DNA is TGTGCCAGCAGCCCCTGGGGGCGGGCTAGCGGGTCTCACAATGAGCAGTTCTTC.

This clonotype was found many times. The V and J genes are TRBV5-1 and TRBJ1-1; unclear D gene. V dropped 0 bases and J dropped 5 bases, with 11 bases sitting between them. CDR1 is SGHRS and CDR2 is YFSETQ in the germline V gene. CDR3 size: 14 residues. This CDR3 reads CASSLGSILTEAFF. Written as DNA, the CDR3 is TGCGCCAGCAGCTTGGGGTCGATCCTGACTGAAGCTTTCTTT.

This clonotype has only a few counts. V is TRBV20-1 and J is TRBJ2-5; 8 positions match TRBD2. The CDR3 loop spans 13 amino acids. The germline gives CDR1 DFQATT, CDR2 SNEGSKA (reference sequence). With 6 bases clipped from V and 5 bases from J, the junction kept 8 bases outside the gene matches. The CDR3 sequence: CSAPGSGTETQYF. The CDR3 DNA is TGCAGTGCCCCGGGTAGCGGGACGGAGACCCAGTACTTC.

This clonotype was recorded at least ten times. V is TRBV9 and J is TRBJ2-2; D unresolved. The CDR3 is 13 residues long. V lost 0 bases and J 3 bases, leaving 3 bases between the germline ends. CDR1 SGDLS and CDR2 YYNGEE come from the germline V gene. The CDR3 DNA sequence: TGTGCCAGCAGCGTAGTGGACACCGGGGAGCTGTTTTTT. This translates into CASSVVDTGELFF.

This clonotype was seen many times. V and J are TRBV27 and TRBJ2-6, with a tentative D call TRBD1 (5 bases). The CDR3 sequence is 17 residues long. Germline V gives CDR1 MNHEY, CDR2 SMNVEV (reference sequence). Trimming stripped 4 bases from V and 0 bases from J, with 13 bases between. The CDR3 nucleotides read TGTGCCAGCAGTTCGTATGGCAGGGCCTCTGGGGCCAACGTCCTGACTTTC. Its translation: CASSSYGRASGANVLTF.

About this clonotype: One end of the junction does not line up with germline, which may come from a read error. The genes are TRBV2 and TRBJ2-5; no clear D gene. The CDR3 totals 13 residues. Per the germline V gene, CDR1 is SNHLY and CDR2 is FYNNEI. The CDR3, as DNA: TGTTCCAGCAGTGAAGCCACTGGGGAGACCCAGTACTTC. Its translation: CSSSEATGETQYF.

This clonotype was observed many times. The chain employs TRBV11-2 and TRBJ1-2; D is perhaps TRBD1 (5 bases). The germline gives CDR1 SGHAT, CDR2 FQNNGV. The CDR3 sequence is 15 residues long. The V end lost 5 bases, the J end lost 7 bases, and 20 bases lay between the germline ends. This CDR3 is CASSRGHGSLGGYTF. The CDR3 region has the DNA TGTGCCAGCAGCCGCGGACACGGAAGCCTCGGTGGCTACACCTTC.

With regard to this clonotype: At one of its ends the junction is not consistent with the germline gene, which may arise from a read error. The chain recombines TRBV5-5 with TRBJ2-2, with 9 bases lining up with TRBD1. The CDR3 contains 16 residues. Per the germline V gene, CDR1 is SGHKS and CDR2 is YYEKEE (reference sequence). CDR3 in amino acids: CASSSRDRGYTGDLFF. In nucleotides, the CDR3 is TGTGCCAGCAGCTCCCGTGACAGGGGGTACACCGGGGATCTGTTTTTT.

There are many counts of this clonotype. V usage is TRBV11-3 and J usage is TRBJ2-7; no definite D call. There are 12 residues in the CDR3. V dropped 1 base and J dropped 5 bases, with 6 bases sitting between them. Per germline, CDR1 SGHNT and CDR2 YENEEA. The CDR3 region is CASSLVDHEQYF. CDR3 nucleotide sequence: TGTGCCAGCAGCTTAGTGGATCACGAGCAGTACTTC.

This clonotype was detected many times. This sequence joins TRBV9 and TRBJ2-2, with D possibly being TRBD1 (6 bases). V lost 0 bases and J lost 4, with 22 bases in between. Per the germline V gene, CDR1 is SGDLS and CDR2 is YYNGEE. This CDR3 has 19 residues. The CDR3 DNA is TGTGCCAGCAGCGTAGAGGGCCAGGGGCTCCCCTTCGGCACCGGGGAGCTGTTTTTT. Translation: CASSVEGQGLPFGTGELFF.

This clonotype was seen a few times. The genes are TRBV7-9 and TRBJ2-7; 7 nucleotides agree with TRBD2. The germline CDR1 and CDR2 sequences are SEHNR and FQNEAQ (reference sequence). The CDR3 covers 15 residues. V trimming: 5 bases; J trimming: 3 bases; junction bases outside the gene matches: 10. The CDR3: CASSIGGAGHYEQYF. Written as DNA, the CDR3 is TGTGCCAGCAGCATTGGGGGAGCGGGGCACTACGAGCAGTACTTC.

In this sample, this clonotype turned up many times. This CDR3 reads CASSVATGGLDTEAFF. In DNA form, the CDR3 reads TGTGCCAGCAGCGTAGCAACAGGGGGCCTCGACACTGAAGCTTTCTTT. The rearrangement links TRBV9 to TRBJ1-1, with TRBD1 matching 9 bases. After removal of 0 bases from V and 3 bases from J, the junction contained 6 bases not matched to a gene. Germline V gene sequence: CDR1 SGDLS, CDR2 YYNGEE. CDR3 length: 16 amino acids.

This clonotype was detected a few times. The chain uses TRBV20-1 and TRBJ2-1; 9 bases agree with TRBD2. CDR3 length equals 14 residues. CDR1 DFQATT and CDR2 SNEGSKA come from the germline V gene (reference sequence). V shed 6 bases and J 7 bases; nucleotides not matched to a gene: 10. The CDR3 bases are TGCAGTGCCATCGCCGGGACTAGCCGTAATGAGCAGTTCTTC. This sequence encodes CSAIAGTSRNEQFF.

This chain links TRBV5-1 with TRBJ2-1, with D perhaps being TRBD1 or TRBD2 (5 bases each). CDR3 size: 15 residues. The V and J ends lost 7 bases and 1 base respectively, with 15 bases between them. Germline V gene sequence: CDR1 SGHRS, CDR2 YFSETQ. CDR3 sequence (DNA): TGCGCCAGCCGAGAGGGGAAAGTGTCCTACAATGAGCAGTTCTTC. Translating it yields CASREGKVSYNEQFF.

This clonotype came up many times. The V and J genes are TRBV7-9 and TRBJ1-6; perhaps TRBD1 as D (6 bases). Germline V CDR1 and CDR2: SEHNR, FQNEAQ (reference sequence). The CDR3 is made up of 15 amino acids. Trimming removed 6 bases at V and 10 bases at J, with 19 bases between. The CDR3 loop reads CASRQQGDYRSPLHF. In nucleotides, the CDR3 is TGTGCCAGCAGACAACAGGGCGATTACCGGTCACCCCTCCACTTT.

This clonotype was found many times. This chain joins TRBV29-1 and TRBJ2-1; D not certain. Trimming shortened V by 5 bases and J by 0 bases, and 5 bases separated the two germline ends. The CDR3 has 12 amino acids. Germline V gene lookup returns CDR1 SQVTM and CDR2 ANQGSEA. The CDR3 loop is CSVSSSYNEQFF. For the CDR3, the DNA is TGCAGCGTTTCGAGCTCCTACAATGAGCAGTTCTTC.

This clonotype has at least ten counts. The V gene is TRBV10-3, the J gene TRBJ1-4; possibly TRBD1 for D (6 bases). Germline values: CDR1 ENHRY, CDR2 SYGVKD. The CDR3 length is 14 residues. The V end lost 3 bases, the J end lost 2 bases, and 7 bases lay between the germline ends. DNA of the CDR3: TGTGCCATCAGTGAAGGACAGACTAATGAAAAACTGTTTTTT. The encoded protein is CAISEGQTNEKLFF.

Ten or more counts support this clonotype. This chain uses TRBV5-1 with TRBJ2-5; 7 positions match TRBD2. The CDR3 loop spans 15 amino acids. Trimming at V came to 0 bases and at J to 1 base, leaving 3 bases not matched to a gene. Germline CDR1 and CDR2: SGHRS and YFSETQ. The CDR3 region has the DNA TGCGCCAGCAGCTTGGCTAGCGGCCCCCAAGAGACCCAGTACTTC. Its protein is CASSLASGPQETQYF.

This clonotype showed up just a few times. This chain's CDR3 is CASSLLSDDRDEQYF. The CDR3 DNA reads as TGCGCCAGCAGCTTGCTTAGTGACGATAGGGACGAGCAGTACTTC. J is TRBJ2-7 and V is TRBV5-1; D gene ambiguous. The CDR3 consists of 15 residues. Per germline, CDR1 SGHRS and CDR2 YFSETQ. V lost 1 base, J lost 5 bases, and 16 bases lay in between.